These T cell receptor beta chains were read from a single sample in a study of sequential checkpoint blockade in melanoma. TCRdb's copy holds only in-frame clones and misses some; the assay was immunoSEQ multiplex PCR. The sample lists about 38,000 clones, more than 70% occurring once. This material consisted of CD8+ T cells sorted from blood (inferred from file names), taken from a patient given nivolumab and ipilimumab in sequence. These receptors originate from a human donor with melanoma. Each CDR3 is given without its conserved first and last residue. The size entry is marked missing in some rows and otherwise reads once, few, many or a size class.

TRBV7-2	.	TRBJ1-1	10	ASGGGNTEAF
TRBV29-1	.	TRBJ2-7	11	SVIDGISYEQY
TRBV10-3	few	TRBJ2-7	13	AISSPGQGRYEQY
TRBV19	once	TRBJ2-3	14	ATSAGNLYSTDTQY
TRBV19	once	TRBJ2-1	13	ASTAQGFGGNEQF
TRBV9	.	TRBJ2-2	15	ASSVASTDMNTGELF
TRBV4-1	.	TRBJ1-5	14	ASSQGWTFQNQPQH
TRBV7-6	.	TRBJ2-7	12	ASSLVGGSYEQY
TRBV2	.	TRBJ2-7	14	ASSEGLAPSSYEQY
TRBV5-1	once	TRBJ2-6	13	ASSLDSSGANVLT
TRBV27	.	TRBJ2-2	16	ASSLSGVEGPSWGELF
TRBV12-5	.	TRBJ1-2	14	ASGLAGQGRNYGYT